The 15 T cell receptor beta chains in this list originate from one sample, sequenced in a study of Ad26.COV2.S vaccination and SARS-CoV-2 variants. The data were produced by immunoSEQ multiplex PCR, yet TCRdb's version contains in-frame clones alone and is incomplete. This table has roughly 380,000 clones, about 91% appearing once. The sequencing here drew on peripheral blood, taken after recovery from COVID-19. The receptor source for this set is a human donor who had recovered from COVID-19.

A single count supports this clone. J is TRBJ2-1 and V is TRBV9; D is unclear. In germline, CDR1 is SGDLS, CDR2 YYNGEE. The CDR3 spans 13 residues. Trimming pared 0 bases from V and 8 bases from J, leaving 9 bases between. The CDR3 spells CASSVEAVHEQFF. CDR3 in DNA: TGTGCCAGCAGCGTAGAGGCGGTCCATGAGCAGTTCTTC. The full variable domain, with the rest looked up from reference TRBV9 and TRBJ2-1, is DSGVTQTPKHLITATGQRVTLRCSPRSGDLSVYWYQQSLDQGLQFLIQYYNGEERAKGNILERFSAQQFPDLHSELNLSSLELGDSALYFCASSVEAVHEQFFGPGTRLTVL.

The chain combines TRBV5-1 with TRBJ2-1; TRBD2 might be the D (6 bases). Trimming pared 5 bases from V and 0 bases from J, leaving 15 bases between. This CDR3 is 16 amino acids long. The germline gives CDR1 SGHRS, CDR2 YFSETQ. The CDR3 bases are TGCGCCAGCAGAATTGGGGAGGTAAGCTCCTACAATGAGCAGTTCTTC. This sequence encodes CASRIGEVSSYNEQFF. Based on the CDR3 plus reference TRBV5-1 and TRBJ2-1, the full variable domain is KAGVTQTPRYLIKTRGQQVTLSCSPISGHRSVSWYQQTPGQGLQFLFEYFSETQRNKGNFPGRFSGRQFSNSRSEMNVSTLELGDSALYLCASRIGEVSSYNEQFFGPGTRLTVL.

The chain recombines TRBV3-1 (or the pseudogene TRBV3-2) with TRBJ2-1, with TRBD2 matching over 7 bases. Germline values: CDR1 LGHDT, CDR2 YNNKEL (reference sequence). The V gene end was trimmed by 6 bases and the J gene end by 7 bases; junction bases not matched to a gene: 9. The CDR3 is 14 amino acids. DNA of the CDR3: TGTGCCAGCAGGCTGATGCGGGGGATAAATGAGCAGTTCTTC. It translates to CASRLMRGINEQFF.

The J gene is TRBJ1-2, the V gene TRBV21-1; TRBD1, the table's D call, lacks a check against the DNA. TRBV21-1 is flagged as a pseudogene. The CDR3 has 13 residues. The CDR3 region is CASSTRHWYGYTF. In nucleotides, the CDR3 is TGTGCCAGCAGCACCCGACACTGGTATGGCTACACCTTC.

The chain employs TRBV7-2 and TRBJ1-1; D might be TRBD1 (5 bases). V was pared by 5 bases and J by 5 bases, with 15 bases between. The germline gives CDR1 SGHTA, CDR2 FQGNSA. This CDR3 contains 14 residues. The CDR3 here is CASSGDGGPTEAFF. In DNA form, the CDR3 reads TGTGCCAGCAGCGGGGACGGCGGGCCTACTGAAGCTTTCTTT. The complete variable domain, with remaining parts taken from reference TRBV7-2 and TRBJ1-1, reads GAGVSQSPSNKVTEKGKDVELRCDPISGHTALYWYRQSLGQGLEFLIYFQGNSAPDKSGLPSDRFSAERTGGSVSTLTIQRTQQEDSAVYLCASSGDGGPTEAFFGQGTRLTVV.

The rearrangement uses TRBV10-1 and TRBJ2-3; no firm D call. There are 16 residues in the CDR3. Between the trimmed V and J ends, which lost 0 bases and 1 base, there was a span of 11 bases. Germline-derived CDR1 and CDR2 are WNHNN and SYGVQD (reference sequence). CDR3 DNA: TGCGCCAGCAGTGAGTCGATAATCGGCCGCACAGATACGCAGTATTTT. Protein sequence: CASSESIIGRTDTQYF.

V and J are TRBV3-1 (or the pseudogene TRBV3-2) and TRBJ2-4; TRBD2 matches 9 bases. The CDR3 runs 19 residues. Germline-derived CDR1 and CDR2 are LGHDT and YNNKEL (reference sequence). V lost 3 bases to trimming and J lost 2 bases; unmatched junction nucleotides: 14. The CDR3 protein is CASSHIQAGGGGTKNIQYF. The CDR3 nucleotides are TGTGCCAGCAGCCATATCCAAGCGGGGGGCGGGGGAACCAAAAACATTCAGTACTTC.

This clone was detected once. V and J are TRBV3-1 (or the pseudogene TRBV3-2) and TRBJ1-5; the D is unclear. The germline V gene has CDR1 LGHDT and CDR2 YNNKEL (reference sequence). The CDR3 contains 15 residues. Trimming pared 2 bases from V and 7 bases from J, leaving 15 bases between. For the CDR3, the DNA is TGTGCCAGCAGCCAACACGGGAGGGAAGGGCAGCCCCAGCATTTT. This gives the protein CASSQHGREGQPQHF.

J is TRBJ2-5 and V is TRBV5-6; 8 bases line up with TRBD2. This CDR3 region has 14 residues. J lost 5 bases, V lost 1 base, and 4 bases had no gene match. Germline CDR1 is SGHDT and CDR2 is YYEEEE. CDR3 in amino acids: CASSLSERGETQYF. CDR3 sequence (DNA): TGTGCCAGCAGCTTGTCGGAGCGGGGGGAGACCCAGTACTTC.

V gene TRBV7-6 combines with J gene TRBJ2-2, with D uncertain. Looked up from germline, CDR1 is SGHVS and CDR2 is FNYEAQ. The length of the CDR3 is 16 residues. Deletions cut 3 bases from V and 0 bases from J, with 11 bases between. The CDR3: CASSLVDIANTGELFF. Written as DNA, the CDR3 is TGTGCCAGCAGCTTGGTTGACATCGCGAACACCGGGGAGCTGTTTTTT.

The J gene is TRBJ1-5, the V gene TRBV28; 8 positions match TRBD1. The V gene's germline CDR1 is MDHEN and CDR2 SYDVKM. The CDR3 is made up of 16 amino acids. The V and J ends lost 6 bases and 5 bases, in that order; junction bases with no gene match: 12. DNA for the CDR3: TGTGCCAGCAGCTCCCACCAGGGGGCGAGACATCAGCCCCAGCATTTT. It translates to CASSSHQGARHQPQHF.

This chain links TRBV7-9 with TRBJ2-7, with TRBD1 identical over 7 bases. There are 14 residues in the CDR3. The germline V gene has CDR1 SEHNR and CDR2 FQNEAQ (reference sequence). The J segment lost 7 bases and the V segment lost 7 bases, leaving 13 bases of the junction unmatched. The CDR3 sequence: CASNNRDSLYEQYF. DNA for the CDR3: TGTGCCAGCAACAACCGGGACAGTCTCTATGAGCAGTACTTC.

The chain combines TRBV27 with TRBJ2-1, with D unclear. Trimming pared 10 bases from V and 4 bases from J, leaving 8 bases between. The CDR3 sequence is 11 residues long. The germline V gene has CDR1 MNHEY and CDR2 SMNVEV (reference sequence). Here the CDR3 reads CATQDYNEQFF. The CDR3 nucleotides read TGTGCCACTCAGGATTACAATGAGCAGTTCTTC.

This clone was observed once. J is TRBJ1-2 and V is TRBV5-4, with 12 bases identical to TRBD1. CDR1 is SGHNT, CDR2 YYREEE, per germline (reference sequence). V gave up 4 bases and J gave up 8 bases; unmatched junction bases: 9. The CDR3 contains 15 residues. CDR3 in amino acids: CASSPRDRGLWGYTF. CDR3 in DNA: TGTGCCAGCAGCCCCAGGGACAGGGGGCTTTGGGGCTACACCTTC.

This clone has only one observation. The chain combines TRBV19 with TRBJ2-3, with TRBD1 matching over 7 bases. The V gene end was trimmed by 6 bases and the J gene end by 4 bases; junction bases not matched to a gene: 7. The CDR3 is 14 amino acids. Germline assignment: CDR1 LNHDA and CDR2 SQIVND (reference sequence). CDR3 sequence (DNA): TGTGCCAGTAGCTCAGGACAGGCGGCAGATACGCAGTATTTT. Encoded protein: CASSSGQAADTQYF.